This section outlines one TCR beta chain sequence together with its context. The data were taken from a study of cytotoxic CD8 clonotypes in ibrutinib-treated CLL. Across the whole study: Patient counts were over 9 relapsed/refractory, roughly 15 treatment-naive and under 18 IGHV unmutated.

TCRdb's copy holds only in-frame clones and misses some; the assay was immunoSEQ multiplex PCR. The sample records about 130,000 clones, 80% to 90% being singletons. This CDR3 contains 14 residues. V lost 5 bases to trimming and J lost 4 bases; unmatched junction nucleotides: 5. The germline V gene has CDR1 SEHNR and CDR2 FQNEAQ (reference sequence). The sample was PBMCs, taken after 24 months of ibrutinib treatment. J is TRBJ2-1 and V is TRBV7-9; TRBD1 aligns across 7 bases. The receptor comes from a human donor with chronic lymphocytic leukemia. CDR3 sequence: CASSPGQSYNEQFF. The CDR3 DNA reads TGTGCCAGCAGCCCGGGACAGTCGTACAATGAGCAGTTCTTC.